Included here is one T cell receptor (beta chain) sequence, with context. The assay was immunoSEQ multiplex PCR, and TCRdb's table has in-frame clones only and misses some. This table holds about 19,000 clones, over 75% found once. J gave up 5 bases and V 6 bases, and 11 bases lay outside the gene matches. Per the germline V gene, CDR1 is SEHNR and CDR2 is FQNEAQ (reference sequence). The CDR3 sequence is 16 residues long. Every patient had mismatch repair deficiency by PCR or immunohistochemistry. The data were obtained in a study of PD-1 blockade in mismatch repair-deficient tumors. The origin of this receptor is an adult with mismatch repair-deficient cancer. The sequencing here drew on PBMCs, taken 52 weeks after starting pembrolizumab. The genes are TRBV7-9 and TRBJ2-1; TRBD2 matches 9 bases. The CDR3 loop is CASRARPTSGNNEQFF. CDR3 DNA: TGTGCCAGCAGGGCCAGACCGACTAGCGGTAACAATGAGCAGTTCTTC.